This TCR beta chain was found in a study of blood T cell repertoires in COVID-19. Study background: Donors in the United States, Italy and Spain gave samples during acute or convalescent COVID-19. T cells, B-cell-depleted T cells, or PBMCs provided the cDNA or gDNA that served as material.

Participant ages covered about 18 to 95 years across 25 or so US areas. V dropped 6 bases and J dropped 5 bases, with 14 bases sitting between them. Germline V gene sequence: CDR1 SGHRS, CDR2 YFSETQ. The CDR3 spans 14 residues. Methods used by the authors: Estimates of nucleated cell counts were drawn from the amplification of reference gene primers. Clones were read by immunoSEQ multiplex PCR, and TCRdb kept only the in-frame ones, dropping some. V and J calls and clone size follow that table, whereas D and trimming were derived from the DNA. The sample shows about 160,000 clones, 65% to 85% of them seen only once.

The sample comprised PBMCs or T cells enriched from blood (not recorded which). The chain couples TRBV5-1 to TRBJ2-2; maybe TRBD2 (6 bases). The receptor was derived from a woman aged 40 to 50 with acute COVID-19. CDR3 protein: CASTTGGATGELFF. The CDR3, as DNA: TGCGCCAGCACCACCGGAGGGGCAACCGGGGAGCTGTTTTTT.